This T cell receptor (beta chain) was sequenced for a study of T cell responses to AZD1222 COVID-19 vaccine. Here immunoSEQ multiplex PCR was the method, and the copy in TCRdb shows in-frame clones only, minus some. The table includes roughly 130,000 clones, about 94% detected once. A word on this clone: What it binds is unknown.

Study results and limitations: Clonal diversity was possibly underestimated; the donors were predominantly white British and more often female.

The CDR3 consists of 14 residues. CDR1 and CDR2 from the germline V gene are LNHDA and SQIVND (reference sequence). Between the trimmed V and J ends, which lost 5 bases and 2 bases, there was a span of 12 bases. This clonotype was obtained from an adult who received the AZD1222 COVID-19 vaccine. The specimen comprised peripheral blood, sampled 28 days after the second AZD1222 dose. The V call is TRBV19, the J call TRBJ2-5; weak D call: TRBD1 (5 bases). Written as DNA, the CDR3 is TGTGCCAGTAGTGACCGACAGCCGCAAGAGACCCAGTACTTC. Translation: CASSDRQPQETQYF.